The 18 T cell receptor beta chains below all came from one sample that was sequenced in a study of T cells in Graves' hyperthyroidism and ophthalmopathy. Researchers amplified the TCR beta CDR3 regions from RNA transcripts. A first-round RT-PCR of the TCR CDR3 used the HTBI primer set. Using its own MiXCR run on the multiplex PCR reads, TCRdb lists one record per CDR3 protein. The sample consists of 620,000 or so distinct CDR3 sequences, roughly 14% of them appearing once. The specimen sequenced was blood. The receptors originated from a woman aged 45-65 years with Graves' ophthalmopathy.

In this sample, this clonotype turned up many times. This CDR3 reads CASSHREGNEQFF. As DNA, the CDR3 is TGTGCCAGCAGCCACCGGGAGGGGAATGAGCAGTTCTTC. This sequence joins TRBV11-1 and TRBJ2-1; 8 nucleotides align to TRBD2. Germline loops: CDR1 SGHAT, CDR2 FQDESV (reference sequence). Germline trimming cut 5 bases from V and 7 bases from J; bases unmatched to any gene: 4. CDR3 length: 13 residues.

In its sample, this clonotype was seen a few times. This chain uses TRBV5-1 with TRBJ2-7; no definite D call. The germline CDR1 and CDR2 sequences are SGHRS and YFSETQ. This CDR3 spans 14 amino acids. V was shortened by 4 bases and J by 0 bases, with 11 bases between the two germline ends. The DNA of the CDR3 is TGCGCCAGCAGCCGAAATTCGGACTCCTACGAGCAGTACTTC. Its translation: CASSRNSDSYEQYF.

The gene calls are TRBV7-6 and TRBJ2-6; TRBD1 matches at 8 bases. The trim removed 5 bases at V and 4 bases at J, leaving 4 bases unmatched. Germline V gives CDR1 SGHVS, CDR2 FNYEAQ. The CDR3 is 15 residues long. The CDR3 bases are TGTGCCAGCAGCCGTGGACAGGGAGGGGCCAACGTCCTGACTTTC. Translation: CASSRGQGGANVLTF.

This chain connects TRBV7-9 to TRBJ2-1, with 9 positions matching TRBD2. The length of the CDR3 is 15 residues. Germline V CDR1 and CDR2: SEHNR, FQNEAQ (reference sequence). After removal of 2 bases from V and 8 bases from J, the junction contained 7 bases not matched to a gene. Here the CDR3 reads CASSLLSGSMDEQFF. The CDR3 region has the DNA TGTGCCAGCAGCTTACTTAGCGGGAGTATGGATGAGCAGTTCTTC.

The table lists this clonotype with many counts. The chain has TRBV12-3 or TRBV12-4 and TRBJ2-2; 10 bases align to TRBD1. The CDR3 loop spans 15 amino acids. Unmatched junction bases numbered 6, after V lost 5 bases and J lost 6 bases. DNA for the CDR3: TGTGCCAGCAGTAGCAGACAGGGGGCGTCCGGGGAGCTGTTTTTT. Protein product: CASSSRQGASGELFF.

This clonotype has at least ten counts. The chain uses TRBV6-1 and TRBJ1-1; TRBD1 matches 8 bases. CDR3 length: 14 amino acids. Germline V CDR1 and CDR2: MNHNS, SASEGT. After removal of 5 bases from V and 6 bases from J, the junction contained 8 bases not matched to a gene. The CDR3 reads CASSRTGMRAEAFF. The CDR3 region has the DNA TGTGCCAGCAGTCGGACAGGGATGCGGGCTGAAGCTTTCTTT.

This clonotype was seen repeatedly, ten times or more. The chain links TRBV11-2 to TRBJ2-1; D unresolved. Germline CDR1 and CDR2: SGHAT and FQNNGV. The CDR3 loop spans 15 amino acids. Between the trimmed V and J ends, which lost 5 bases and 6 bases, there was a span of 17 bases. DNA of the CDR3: TGTGCCAGCAGCCACGGAGTAAGATCCCCCAATGAGCAGTTCTTC. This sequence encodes CASSHGVRSPNEQFF. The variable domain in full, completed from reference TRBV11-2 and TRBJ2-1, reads EAGVAQSPRYKIIEKRQSVAFWCNPISGHATLYWYQQILGQGPKLLIQFQNNGVVDDSQLPKDRFSAERLKGVDSTLKIQPAKLEDSAVYLCASSHGVRSPNEQFFGPGTRLTVL.

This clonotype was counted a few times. The CDR3 nucleotides read TGTGCCAGTAAGGAGGACAGGGGCTATGGCTACACCTTC. It specifies CASKEDRGYGYTF. The chain carries TRBV19 and TRBJ1-2, with 9 bases aligning to TRBD1. From germline, CDR1 is LNHDA and CDR2 SQIVND (reference sequence). V lost 7 bases and J lost 4; bases outside the gene matches: 4. The CDR3 is made up of 13 amino acids.

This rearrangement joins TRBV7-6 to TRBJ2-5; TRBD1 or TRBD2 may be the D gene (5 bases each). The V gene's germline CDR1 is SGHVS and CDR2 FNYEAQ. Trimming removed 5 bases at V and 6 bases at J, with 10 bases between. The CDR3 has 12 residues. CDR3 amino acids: CASSDRDQTQYF. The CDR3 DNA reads TGTGCCAGCAGCGATCGGGACCAGACCCAGTACTTC.

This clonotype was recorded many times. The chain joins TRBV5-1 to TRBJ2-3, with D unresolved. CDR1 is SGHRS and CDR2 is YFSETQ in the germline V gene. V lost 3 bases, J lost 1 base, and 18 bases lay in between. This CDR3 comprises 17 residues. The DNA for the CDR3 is TGCGCCAGCAGCTACAGAGCCGGGCTAGTTCGCACAGATACGCAGTATTTT. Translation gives CASSYRAGLVRTDTQYF.

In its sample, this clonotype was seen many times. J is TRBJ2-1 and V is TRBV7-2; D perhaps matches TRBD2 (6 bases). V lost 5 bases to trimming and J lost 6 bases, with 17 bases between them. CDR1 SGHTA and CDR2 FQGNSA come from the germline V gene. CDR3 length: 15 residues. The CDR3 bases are TGTGCCAGCAGCCCAGCTGGGGGGAGGTTCAATGAGCAGTTCTTC. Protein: CASSPAGGRFNEQFF.

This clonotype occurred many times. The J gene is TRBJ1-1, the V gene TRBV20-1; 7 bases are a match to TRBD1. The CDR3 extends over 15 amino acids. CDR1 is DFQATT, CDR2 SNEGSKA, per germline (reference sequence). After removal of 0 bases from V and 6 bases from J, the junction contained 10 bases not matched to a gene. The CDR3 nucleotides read TGCAGTGCTAGAGATTTCGGGACAGCCCCGCCTGAAGCTTTCTTT. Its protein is CSARDFGTAPPEAFF.

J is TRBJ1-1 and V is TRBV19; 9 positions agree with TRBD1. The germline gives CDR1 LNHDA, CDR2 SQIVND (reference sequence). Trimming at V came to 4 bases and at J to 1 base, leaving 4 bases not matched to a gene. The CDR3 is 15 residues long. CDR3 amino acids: CASSKGQGKNTEAFF. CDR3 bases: TGTGCCAGTAGTAAAGGACAGGGGAAGAACACTGAAGCTTTCTTT.

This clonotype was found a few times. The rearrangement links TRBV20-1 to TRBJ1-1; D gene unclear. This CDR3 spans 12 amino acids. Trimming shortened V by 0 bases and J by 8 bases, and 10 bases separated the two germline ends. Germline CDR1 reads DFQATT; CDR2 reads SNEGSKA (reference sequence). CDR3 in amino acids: CSARDNMVEAFF. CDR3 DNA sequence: TGCAGTGCTAGAGATAACATGGTAGAAGCTTTCTTT.

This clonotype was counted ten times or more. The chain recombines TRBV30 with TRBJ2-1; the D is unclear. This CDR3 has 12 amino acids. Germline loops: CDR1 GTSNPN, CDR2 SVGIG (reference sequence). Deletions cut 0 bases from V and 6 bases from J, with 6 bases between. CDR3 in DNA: TGTGCCTGGAGTGTAACTATCAATGAGCAGTTCTTC. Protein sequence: CAWSVTINEQFF.

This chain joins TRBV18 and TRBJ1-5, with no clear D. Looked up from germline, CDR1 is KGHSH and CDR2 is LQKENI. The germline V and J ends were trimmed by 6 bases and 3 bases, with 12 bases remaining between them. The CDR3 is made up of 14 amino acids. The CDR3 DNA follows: TGTGCCAGCTCTCCGTACAGAACCAATCAGCCCCAGCATTTT. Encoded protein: CASSPYRTNQPQHF.

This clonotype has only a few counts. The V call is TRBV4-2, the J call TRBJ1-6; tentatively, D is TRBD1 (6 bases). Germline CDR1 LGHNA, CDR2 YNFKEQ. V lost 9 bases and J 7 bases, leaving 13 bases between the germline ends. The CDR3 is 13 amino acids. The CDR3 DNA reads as TGTGCCAGGGACAGCGAAGTGAATTCACCCCTCCACTTT. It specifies CARDSEVNSPLHF.

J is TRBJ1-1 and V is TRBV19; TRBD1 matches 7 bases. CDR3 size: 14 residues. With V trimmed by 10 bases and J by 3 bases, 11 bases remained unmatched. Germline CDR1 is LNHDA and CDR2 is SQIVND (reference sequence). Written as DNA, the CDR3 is TGTGCCACCACTAGAGCAGGGGGGCACACTGAAGCTTTCTTT. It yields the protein CATTRAGGHTEAFF.